The 3 T cell receptor beta chains listed next were all sequenced from one sample in a study of T cell responses to AZD1222 COVID-19 vaccine (dated by TCRdb to about 2021). Receptor amplification or capture employed the immunoSEQ multiplex PCR assay. TCRdb took over this immuneACCESS table, retaining in-frame rearrangements with V and J assigned. Such tables are incomplete; in checked studies, under half of the missing clones stem from an unresolved V gene, and the remainder is unexplained. The sample records 120,000 to 150,000 clones, approximately 89% of which are singletons. Around 5.5% of the sample rests with the top ten. Read against the paper, the sample's time point label means: baseline before first vaccination. This specimen consisted of peripheral blood, obtained on day 0 of AZD1222 vaccination. Receptors were obtained from an adult in good health.

For this clone: A read error may account for a junction end that differs from germline. This chain joins TRBV7-2 and TRBJ1-2, with a weak D call TRBD1 (5 bases). Germline loops: CDR1 SGHTA, CDR2 FQGNSA. The CDR3 is 12 amino acids. The CDR3 here is CASSFGALATVF. The CDR3 bases are TGTGCCAGCAGCTTTGGGGCCCTCGCTACCGTCTTC. Drawing the rest from reference TRBV7-2 and TRBJ1-2, the complete variable domain is GAGVSQSPSNKVTEKGKDVELRCDPISGHTALYWYRQSLGQGLEFLIYFQGNSAPDKSGLPSDRFSAERTGGSVSTLTIQRTQQEDSAVYLCASSFGALATVFGSGTRLTVV.

The CDR3 loop reads CASSVGSLAGYEQYF. In nucleotides, the CDR3 is TGTGCCAGCAGCGTAGGGTCCCTAGCGGGGTACGAGCAGTACTTC. V gene TRBV9 combines with J gene TRBJ2-7; 9 bases are a match to TRBD2. CDR3 size: 15 residues. Germline V gene lookup returns CDR1 SGDLS and CDR2 YYNGEE. V dropped 0 bases and J dropped 4; count of bases not matched to a gene: 5.

A word on this clone: A read error may produce the germline difference seen at one junction end. Other DNA sequences from this sample encode an identical CDR3 as well. This chain links TRBV2 with TRBJ2-7, with TRBD1 matching 9 bases. The germline V gene encodes CDR1 SNHLY and CDR2 FYNNEI. The CDR3 spans 14 residues. Here the CDR3 reads CASTAGTGNYEQYF. CDR3 coding DNA: TGTGCCAGCACTGCCGGGACAGGGAACTACGAGCAATACTTC.